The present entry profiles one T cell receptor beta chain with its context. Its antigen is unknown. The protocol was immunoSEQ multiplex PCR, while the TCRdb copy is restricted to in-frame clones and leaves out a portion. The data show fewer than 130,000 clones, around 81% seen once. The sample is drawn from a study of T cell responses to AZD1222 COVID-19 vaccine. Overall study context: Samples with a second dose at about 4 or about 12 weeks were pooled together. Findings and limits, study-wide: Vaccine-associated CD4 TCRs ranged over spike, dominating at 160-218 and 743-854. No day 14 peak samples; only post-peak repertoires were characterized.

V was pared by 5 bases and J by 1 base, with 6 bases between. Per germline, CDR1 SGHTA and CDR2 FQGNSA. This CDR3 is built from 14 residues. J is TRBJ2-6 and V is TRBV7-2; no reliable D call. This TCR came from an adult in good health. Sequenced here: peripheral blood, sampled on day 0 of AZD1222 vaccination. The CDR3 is CASSDLSGANVLTF. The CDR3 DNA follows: TGTGCCAGCAGCGATCTTTCTGGGGCCAACGTCCTGACTTTC.